This TCR beta chain was sequenced during a study of human T cells and chemical hapten exposure. The time point: patch test 3, about 24 weeks after DPC sensitization. Treatment: therapeutic diphenylcyclopropenone sensitization with weekly scalp DPC. Before extraction, the whole blood was not fractionated, and total RNA was taken from it. This CDR3 has 14 residues. The V gene end was trimmed by 3 bases and the J gene end by 3 bases; junction bases not matched to a gene: 2. Germline loops: CDR1 MNHEY, CDR2 SVGAGI. This clonotype was recorded many times. TCRdb redid the calling of the RACE reads with MiXCR, one entry per CDR3 protein. The sample carries approximately 41,000 distinct CDR3 sequences, 9.5% recorded once.

The receptor was isolated from a man aged 50 to 59 with alopecia areata. Some clones in this sample may be carry-over from other donors' samples. V usage is TRBV6-5 and J usage is TRBJ2-1; TRBD2 matches at 7 bases. The sequencing here drew on whole blood, taken in connection with sensitization to the hapten diphenylcyclopropenone (DPC). CDR3 in DNA: TGTGCCAGCAGTTATGGGAGGGGCTACAATGAGCAGTTCTTC. As protein: CASSYGRGYNEQFF.